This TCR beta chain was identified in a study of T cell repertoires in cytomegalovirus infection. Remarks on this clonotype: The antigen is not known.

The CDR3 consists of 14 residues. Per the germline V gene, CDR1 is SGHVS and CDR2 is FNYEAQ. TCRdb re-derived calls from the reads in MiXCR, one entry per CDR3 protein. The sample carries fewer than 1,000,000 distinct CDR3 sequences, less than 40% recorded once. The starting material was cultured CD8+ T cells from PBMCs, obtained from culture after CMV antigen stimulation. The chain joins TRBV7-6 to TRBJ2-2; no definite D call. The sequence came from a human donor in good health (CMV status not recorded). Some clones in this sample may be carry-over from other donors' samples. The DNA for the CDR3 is TGTGCTAGCTACCCCAAGGACGACACCGGGGAGCTGTTTTTT. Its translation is CASYPKDDTGELFF.